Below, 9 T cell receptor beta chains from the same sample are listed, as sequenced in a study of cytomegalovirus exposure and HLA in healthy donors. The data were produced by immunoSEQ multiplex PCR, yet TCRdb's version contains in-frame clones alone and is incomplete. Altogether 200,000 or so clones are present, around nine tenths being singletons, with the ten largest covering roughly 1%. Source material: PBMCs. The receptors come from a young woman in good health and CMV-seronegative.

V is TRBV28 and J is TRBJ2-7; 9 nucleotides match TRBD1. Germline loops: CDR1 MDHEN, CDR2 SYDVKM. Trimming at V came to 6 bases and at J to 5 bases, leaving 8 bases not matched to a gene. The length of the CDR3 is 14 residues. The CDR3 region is CASRRGQGRHEQYF. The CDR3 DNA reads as TGTGCCAGCAGAAGGGGACAGGGCCGCCACGAGCAGTACTTC.

The DNA of the CDR3 is TGTGCCAGCAGCTCCCAGACAGGGCAACAGCCCCAGCATTTT. Its translation is CASSSQTGQQPQHF. The gene calls are TRBV11-2 and TRBJ1-5; TRBD1 matches 7 bases. The length of the CDR3 is 14 residues. After removal of 4 bases from V and 7 bases from J, the junction contained 7 bases not matched to a gene. Germline CDR1 and CDR2: SGHAT and FQNNGV.

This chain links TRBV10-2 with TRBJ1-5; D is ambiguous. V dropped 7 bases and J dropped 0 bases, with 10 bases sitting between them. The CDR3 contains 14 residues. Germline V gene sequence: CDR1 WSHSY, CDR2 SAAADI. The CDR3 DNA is TGCGCCAGCAAAGGCGGAAATAGCAATCAGCCCCAGCATTTT. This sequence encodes CASKGGNSNQPQHF.

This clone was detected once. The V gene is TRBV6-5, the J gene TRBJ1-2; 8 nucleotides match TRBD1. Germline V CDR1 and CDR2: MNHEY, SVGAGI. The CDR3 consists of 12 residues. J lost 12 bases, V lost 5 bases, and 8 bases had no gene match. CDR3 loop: CASSRGQEDHTF. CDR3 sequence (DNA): TGTGCCAGCAGTAGGGGACAGGAAGACCACACCTTC.

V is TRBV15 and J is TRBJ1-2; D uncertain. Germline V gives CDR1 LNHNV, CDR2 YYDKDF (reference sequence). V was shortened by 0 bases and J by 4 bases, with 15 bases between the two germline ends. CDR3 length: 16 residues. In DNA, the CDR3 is TGTGCCACCAGCAGAGACCCCTCTGCGTTCTTCTATGGCTACACCTTC. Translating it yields CATSRDPSAFFYGYTF. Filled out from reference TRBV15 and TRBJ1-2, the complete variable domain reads DAMVIQNPRYQVTQFGKPVTLSCSQTLNHNVMYWYQQKSSQAPKLLFHYYDKDFNNEADTPDNFQSRRPNTSFCFLDIRSPGLGDTAMYLCATSRDPSAFFYGYTFGSGTRLTVV.

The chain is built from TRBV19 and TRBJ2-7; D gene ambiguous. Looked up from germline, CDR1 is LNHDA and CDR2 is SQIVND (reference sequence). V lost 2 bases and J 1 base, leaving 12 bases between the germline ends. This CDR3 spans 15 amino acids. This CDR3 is CASSISTASSYEQYF. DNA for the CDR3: TGTGCCAGTAGTATATCTACAGCCTCTTCCTACGAGCAGTACTTC.

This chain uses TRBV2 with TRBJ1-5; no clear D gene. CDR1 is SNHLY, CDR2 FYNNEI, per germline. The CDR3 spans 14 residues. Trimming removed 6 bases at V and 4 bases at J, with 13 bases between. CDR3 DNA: TGTGCCAGCAGGCGACGGGGTCTAAATCAGCCCCAGCATTTT. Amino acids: CASRRRGLNQPQHF.

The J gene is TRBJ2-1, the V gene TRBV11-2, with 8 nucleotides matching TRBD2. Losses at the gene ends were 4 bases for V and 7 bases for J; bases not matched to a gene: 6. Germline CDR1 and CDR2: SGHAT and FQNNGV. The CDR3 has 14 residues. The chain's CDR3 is CASSSKREMNEQFF. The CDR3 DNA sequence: TGTGCCAGCAGCTCAAAGCGGGAGATGAATGAGCAGTTCTTC.

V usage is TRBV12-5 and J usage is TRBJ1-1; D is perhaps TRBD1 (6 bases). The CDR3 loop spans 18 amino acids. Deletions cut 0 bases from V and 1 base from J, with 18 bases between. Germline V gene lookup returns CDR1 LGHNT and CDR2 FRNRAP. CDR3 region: CASGLVPPQGKPNTEAFF. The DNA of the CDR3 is TGTGCTAGTGGTTTGGTACCACCCCAGGGGAAACCGAACACTGAAGCTTTCTTT. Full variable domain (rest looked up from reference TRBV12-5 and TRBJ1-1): DARVTQTPRHKVTEMGQEVTMRCQPILGHNTVFWYRQTMMQGLELLAYFRNRAPLDDSGMPKDRFSAEMPDATLATLKIQPSEPRDSAVYFCASGLVPPQGKPNTEAFFGQGTRLTVV.